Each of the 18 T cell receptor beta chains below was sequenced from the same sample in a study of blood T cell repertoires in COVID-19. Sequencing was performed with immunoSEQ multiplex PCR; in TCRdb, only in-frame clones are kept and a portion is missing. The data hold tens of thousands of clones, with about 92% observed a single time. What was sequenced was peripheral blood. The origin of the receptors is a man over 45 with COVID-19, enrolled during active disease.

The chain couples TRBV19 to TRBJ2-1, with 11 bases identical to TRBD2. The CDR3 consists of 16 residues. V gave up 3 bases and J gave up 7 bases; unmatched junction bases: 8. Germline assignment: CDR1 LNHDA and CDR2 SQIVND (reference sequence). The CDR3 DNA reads TGTGCCAGTAGTATGGGAGCTAGCGGGAGGAAAAATGAGCAGTTCTTC. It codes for CASSMGASGRKNEQFF.

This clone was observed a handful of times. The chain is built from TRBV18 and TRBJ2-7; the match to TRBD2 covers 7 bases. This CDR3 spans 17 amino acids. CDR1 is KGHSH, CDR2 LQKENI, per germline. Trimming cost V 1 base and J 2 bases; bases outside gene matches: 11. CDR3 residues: CASSPLADGRLTYEQYF. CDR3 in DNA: TGTGCCAGCTCACCACTAGCTGACGGGAGGCTTACCTACGAGCAGTACTTC.

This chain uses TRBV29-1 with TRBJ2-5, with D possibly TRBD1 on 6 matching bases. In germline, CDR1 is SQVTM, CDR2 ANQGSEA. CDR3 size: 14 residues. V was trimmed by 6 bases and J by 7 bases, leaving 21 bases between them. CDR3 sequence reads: CSVVEQGVRGTQYF. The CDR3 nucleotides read TGCAGCGTCGTCGAACAGGGCGTCCGAGGGACCCAGTACTTC.

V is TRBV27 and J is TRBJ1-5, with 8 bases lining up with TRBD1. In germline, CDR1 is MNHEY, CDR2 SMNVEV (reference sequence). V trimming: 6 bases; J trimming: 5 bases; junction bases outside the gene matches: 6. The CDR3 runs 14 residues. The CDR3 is CASSWTGNDQPQHF. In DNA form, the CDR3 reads TGTGCCAGCAGCTGGACAGGGAATGATCAGCCCCAGCATTTT.

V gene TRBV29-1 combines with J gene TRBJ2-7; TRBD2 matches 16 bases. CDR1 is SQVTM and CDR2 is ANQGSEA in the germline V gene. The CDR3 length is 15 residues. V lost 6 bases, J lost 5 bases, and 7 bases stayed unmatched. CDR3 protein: CSVRGLAGGPDEQYF. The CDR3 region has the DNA TGCAGCGTAAGGGGACTAGCGGGAGGGCCGGACGAGCAGTACTTC.

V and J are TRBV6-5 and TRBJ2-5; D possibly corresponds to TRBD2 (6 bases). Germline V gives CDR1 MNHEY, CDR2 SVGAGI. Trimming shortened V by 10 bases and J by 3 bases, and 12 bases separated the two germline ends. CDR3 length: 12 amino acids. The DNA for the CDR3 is TGTGCCACAAGGACTACCAAAGAGACCCAGTACTTC. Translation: CATRTTKETQYF.

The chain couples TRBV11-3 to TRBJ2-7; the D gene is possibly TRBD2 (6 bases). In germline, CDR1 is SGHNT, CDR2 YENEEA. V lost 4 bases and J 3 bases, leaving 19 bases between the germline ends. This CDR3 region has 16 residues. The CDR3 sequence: CASSSLAEEDNYEQYF. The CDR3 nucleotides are TGTGCCAGCAGCTCCTTAGCGGAAGAAGATAACTACGAGCAGTACTTC.

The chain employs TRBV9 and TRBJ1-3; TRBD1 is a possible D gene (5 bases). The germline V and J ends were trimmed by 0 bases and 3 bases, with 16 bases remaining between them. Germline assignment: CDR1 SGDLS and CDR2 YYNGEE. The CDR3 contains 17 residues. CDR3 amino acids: CASSVAGRAGLGNTIYF. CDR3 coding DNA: TGTGCCAGCAGCGTAGCTGGTCGGGCAGGGCTTGGAAACACCATATATTTT. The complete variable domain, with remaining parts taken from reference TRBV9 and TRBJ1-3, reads DSGVTQTPKHLITATGQRVTLRCSPRSGDLSVYWYQQSLDQGLQFLIQYYNGEERAKGNILERFSAQQFPDLHSELNLSSLELGDSALYFCASSVAGRAGLGNTIYFGEGSWLTVV.

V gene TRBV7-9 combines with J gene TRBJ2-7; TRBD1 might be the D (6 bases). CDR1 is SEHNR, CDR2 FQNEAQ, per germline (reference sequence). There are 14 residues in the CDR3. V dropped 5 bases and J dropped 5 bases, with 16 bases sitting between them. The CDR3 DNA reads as TGTGCCAGCAGCGGAGACGCCAACAGGGACGAGCAGTACTTC. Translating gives CASSGDANRDEQYF.

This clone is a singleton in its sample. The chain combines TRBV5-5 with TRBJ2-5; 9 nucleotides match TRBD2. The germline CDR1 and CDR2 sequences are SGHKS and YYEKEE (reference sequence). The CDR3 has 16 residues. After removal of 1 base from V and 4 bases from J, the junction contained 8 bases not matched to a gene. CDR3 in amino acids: CASSLNGGRASETQYF. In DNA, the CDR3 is TGTGCCAGCAGCTTGAATGGCGGGAGGGCCTCAGAGACCCAGTACTTC.

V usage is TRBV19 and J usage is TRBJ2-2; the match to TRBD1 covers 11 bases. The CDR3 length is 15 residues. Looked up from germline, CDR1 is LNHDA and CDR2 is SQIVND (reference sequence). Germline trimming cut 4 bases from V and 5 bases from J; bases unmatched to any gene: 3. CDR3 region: CASSRDRGGTGELFF. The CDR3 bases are TGTGCCAGTAGTAGGGACAGGGGGGGGACCGGGGAGCTGTTTTTT.

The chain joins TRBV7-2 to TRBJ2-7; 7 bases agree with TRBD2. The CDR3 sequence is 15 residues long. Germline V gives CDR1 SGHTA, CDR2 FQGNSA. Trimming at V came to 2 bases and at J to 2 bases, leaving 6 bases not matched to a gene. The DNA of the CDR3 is TGTGCCAGCAGCTTAAGTGCTAGCGGCCCCTACGAGCAGTACTTC. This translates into CASSLSASGPYEQYF.

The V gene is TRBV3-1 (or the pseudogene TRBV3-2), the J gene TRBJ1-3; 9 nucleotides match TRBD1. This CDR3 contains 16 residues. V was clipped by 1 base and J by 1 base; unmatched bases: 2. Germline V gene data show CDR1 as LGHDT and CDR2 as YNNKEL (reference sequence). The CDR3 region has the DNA TGTGCCAGCAGCCAAGGGGACAGGGTTTCTGGAAACACCATATATTTT. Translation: CASSQGDRVSGNTIYF.

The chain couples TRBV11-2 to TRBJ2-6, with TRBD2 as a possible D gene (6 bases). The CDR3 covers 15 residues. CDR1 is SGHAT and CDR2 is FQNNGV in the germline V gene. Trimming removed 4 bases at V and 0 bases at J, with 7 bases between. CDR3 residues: CASSWGLSGANVLTF. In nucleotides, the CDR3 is TGTGCCAGCAGCTGGGGACTCTCTGGGGCCAACGTCCTGACTTTC.

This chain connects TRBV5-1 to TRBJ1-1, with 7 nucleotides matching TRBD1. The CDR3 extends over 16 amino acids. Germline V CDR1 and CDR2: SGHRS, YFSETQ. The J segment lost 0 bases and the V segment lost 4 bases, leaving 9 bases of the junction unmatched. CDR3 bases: TGCGCCAGCAGCCTAGGGACAGCTGCCATGAACACTGAAGCTTTCTTT. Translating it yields CASSLGTAAMNTEAFF.

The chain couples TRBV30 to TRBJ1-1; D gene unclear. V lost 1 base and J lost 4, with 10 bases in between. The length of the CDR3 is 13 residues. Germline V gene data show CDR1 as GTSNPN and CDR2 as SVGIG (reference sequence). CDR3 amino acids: CAWSELRGTEAFF. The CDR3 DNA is TGTGCCTGGAGTGAGCTTCGGGGCACTGAAGCTTTCTTT. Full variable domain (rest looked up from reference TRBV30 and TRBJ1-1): SQTIHQWPATLVQPVGSPLSLECTVEGTSNPNLYWYRQAAGRGLQLLFYSVGIGQISSEVPQNLSASRPQDRQFILSSKKLLLSDSGFYLCAWSELRGTEAFFGQGTRLTVV.

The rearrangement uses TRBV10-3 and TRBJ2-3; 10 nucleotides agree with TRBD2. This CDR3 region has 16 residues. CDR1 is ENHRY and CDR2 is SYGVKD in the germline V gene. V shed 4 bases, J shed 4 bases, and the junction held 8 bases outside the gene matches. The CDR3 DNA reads TGTGCCATCAGTGCTAGCGGGAGAGGAAGCTCAGATACGCAGTATTTT. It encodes CAISASGRGSSDTQYF.

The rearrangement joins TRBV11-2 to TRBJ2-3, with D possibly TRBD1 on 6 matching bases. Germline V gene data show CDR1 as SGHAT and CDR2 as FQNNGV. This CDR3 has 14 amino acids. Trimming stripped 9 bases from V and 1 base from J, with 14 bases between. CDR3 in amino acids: CASRYRAGTDTQYF. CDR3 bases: TGTGCCAGTAGGTACAGGGCTGGCACAGATACGCAGTATTTT.